These T cell receptor beta chains were read from a single sample in a study of blood T cell repertoires in COVID-19. The repertoire was sequenced with immunoSEQ multiplex PCR; TCRdb's copy has only in-frame clones and lacks some. The sample has 150,000 to 200,000 clones, more than 65% seen once. The specimen was PBMCs or T cells enriched from blood (not recorded which). These receptors were collected from a man aged 50 to 59 who had recovered from COVID-19. The CDR3 runs from the conserved cysteine through the conserved F or W. A D gene is named only where the DNA matches it firmly. Size is stated for part of the rows, as once, few or many counts, or as a class when the clone is expanded.

j_gene,abundance,d_gene,v_gene,CDR3aa,CDR3nt
TRBJ2-3,-,TRBD1,TRBV19,CASSSLPDRPERDTQYF,TGTGCCAGTAGTAGTCTTCCGGACAGGCCCGAAAGGGATACGCAGTATTTT
TRBJ2-6,-,-,TRBV3-1/TRBV3-2,CASSQDSESGANVLTF,TGTGCCAGCAGCCAAGATTCGGAGAGTGGGGCCAACGTCCTGACTTTC
TRBJ1-4,-,-,TRBV28,CASSLWGRGGNEKLFF,TGTGCCAGCAGTTTATGGGGCCGGGGAGGAAATGAAAAACTGTTTTTT
TRBJ1-2,-,-,TRBV5-1,CASSFRGPQRNGYTF,TGCGCCAGCAGCTTCCGCGGGCCCCAAAGAAATGGCTACACCTTC
TRBJ1-2,-,TRBD1,TRBV5-1,CASSLDRGFGYGYTF,TGCGCCAGCAGCTTGGACAGGGGTTTCGGCTATGGCTACACCTTC
TRBJ1-5,few,TRBD1,TRBV29-1,CSVGGQGGQPQHF,TGCAGCGTCGGTGGACAGGGCGGTCAGCCCCAGCATTTT
TRBJ2-3,-,-,TRBV20-1,CSARPGDTQYF,TGCAGTGCTAGACCAGGGGATACGCAGTATTTT
TRBJ1-3,-,TRBD1,TRBV10-3,CAIRKTGGSGNTIYF,TGTGCCATCAGGAAGACAGGGGGATCTGGAAACACCATATATTTT
TRBJ2-2,-,TRBD1,TRBV5-1,CASRDGTGGPTGELFF,TGCGCCAGCAGGGACGGGACAGGGGGTCCCACCGGGGAGCTGTTTTTT
TRBJ1-1,-,-,TRBV6-6,CASRRDGGVTEAFF,TGTGCCAGCAGGCGCGACGGGGGTGTGACTGAAGCTTTCTTT
TRBJ2-5,-,-,TRBV7-7,CASSLASRTTYQETQYF,TGTGCTAGCAGCTTAGCGAGTCGGACTACGTACCAAGAGACCCAGTACTTC
TRBJ1-1,-,-,TRBV3-1/TRBV3-2,CASSQAGTEAFF,TGTGCCAGCAGCCAAGCAGGGACTGAAGCTTTCTTT
TRBJ2-1,-,TRBD2,TRBV9,CASTQTSGGANEQFF,TGTGCCAGCACCCAGACTAGCGGGGGGGCCAATGAGCAGTTCTTC
TRBJ2-7,-,-,TRBV11-2,CASSSERTPLAEQYF,TGTGCCAGCAGCTCCGAGCGGACCCCTCTTGCTGAGCAGTACTTC
TRBJ2-7,-,-,TRBV5-1,CASSSSGLTGEQYF,TGCGCCAGCAGCTCCTCGGGACTGACGGGGGAGCAGTACTTC
TRBJ2-3,-,TRBD1,TRBV12-5,CASGYRTGATDTQYF,TGTGCTAGTGGTTACCGTACAGGGGCGACAGATACGCAGTATTTT
TRBJ1-2,-,TRBD1,TRBV11-2,CASTGQGAGGGYGYTF,TGTGCCAGCACGGGACAGGGGGCGGGTGGAGGTTATGGCTACACCTTC
TRBJ2-5,-,TRBD2,TRBV7-9,CASSRLAGGKETQYF,TGTGCCAGCAGTCGACTAGCGGGGGGCAAAGAGACCCAGTACTTC
TRBJ1-1,-,-,TRBV28,CASKRSGGTEAFF,TGTGCCAGCAAACGATCGGGGGGCACTGAAGCTTTCTTT
TRBJ2-5,-,TRBD2,TRBV3-1/TRBV3-2,CASRQSGGKETQYF,TGTGCCAGCAGACAGAGCGGGGGCAAAGAGACCCAGTACTTC
TRBJ2-6,-,TRBD1,TRBV5-6,CASSLAGTGDGANVLTF,TGTGCCAGCAGCTTAGCCGGGACAGGGGATGGGGCCAACGTCCTGACTTTC
TRBJ2-6,-,-,TRBV9,CASSEGNSGANVLTF,TGTGCCAGCAGCGAGGGGAACTCTGGGGCCAACGTCCTGACTTTC
TRBJ2-1,-,-,TRBV4-2,CASSRGLGGNEQFF,TGTGCCAGCAGCCGGGGTCTAGGAGGCAATGAGCAGTTCTTC
TRBJ1-1,-,-,TRBV6-5,CASRDTLNTEAFF,TGTGCCAGCAGGGACACCTTGAACACTGAAGCTTTCTTT
TRBJ1-1,-,-,TRBV6-1,CASSEVIGTRAFF,TGTGCCAGCAGTGAAGTGATCGGGACAAGAGCTTTCTTT
TRBJ1-6,-,-,TRBV28,CASSKDRNSPLHF,TGTGCCAGCAGTAAAGACAGGAATTCACCCCTCCACTTT
TRBJ1-2,-,TRBD1,TRBV7-9,CASSQTGQVSLANYGYTF,TGTGCCAGCAGCCAAACGGGACAGGTGTCCTTAGCTAACTATGGCTACACCTTC
TRBJ1-2,-,-,TRBV28,CASSSDSYTF,TGTGCCAGCAGTTCAGATTCCTACACCTTC
TRBJ2-7,-,TRBD1,TRBV6-5,CASSSGTASYEQYF,TGTGCCAGCAGCTCCGGGACAGCGTCCTACGAGCAGTACTTC
TRBJ2-7,-,-,TRBV3-1/TRBV3-2,CASSPTLSPGQTYEQYF,TGTGCCAGCAGCCCTACTCTCTCTCCGGGACAAACTTACGAGCAGTACTTC
TRBJ2-7,many,-,TRBV27,CASSLNHRTYEQYF,TGTGCCAGCAGTTTAAATCACAGAACCTACGAGCAGTACTTC
TRBJ2-3,-,-,TRBV24-1,CATSDSRGSTDTQYF,TGTGCCACCAGTGATTCCAGGGGAAGCACAGATACGCAGTATTTT
TRBJ1-4,-,-,TRBV9,CASSPIGATEKLFF,TGTGCCAGCAGCCCCATAGGGGCAACCGAAAAACTGTTTTTT
TRBJ2-1,once,TRBD1,TRBV7-6,CASSSRTGGRDEQFF,TGTGCCAGCAGCTCCCGGACAGGGGGAAGAGATGAGCAGTTCTTC
TRBJ2-1,-,-,TRBV6-1,CASSGRGGASFDEQFF,TGTGCCAGCAGTGGTAGAGGAGGGGCGAGTTTCGATGAGCAGTTCTTC
TRBJ2-2,-,TRBD2,TRBV5-4,CASSWMGGAGELFF,TGTGCCAGCAGCTGGATGGGGGGGGCCGGGGAGCTGTTTTTT
TRBJ1-4,-,TRBD1,TRBV5-4,CASSLAPGQTNEKLFF,TGTGCCAGCAGCTTGGCCCCGGGACAGACTAATGAAAAACTGTTTTTT
TRBJ1-6,-,-,TRBV5-4,CASSRDTSYNSPLHF,TGTGCCAGCAGCCGGGACACCTCCTATAATTCACCCCTCCACTTT
TRBJ2-2,-,-,TRBV29-1,CSVERTANTGELFF,TGCAGCGTTGAAAGGACAGCGAACACCGGGGAGCTGTTTTTT
TRBJ2-7,-,TRBD2,TRBV7-3,CASSSPLTSGDSYEQYF,TGTGCCAGCAGCTCACCTCTGACTAGCGGGGACTCCTACGAGCAGTACTTC
TRBJ2-1,-,TRBD1,TRBV10-1,CASSGGGAYNEQFF,TGCGCCAGCAGTGGAGGGGGCGCCTACAATGAGCAGTTCTTC
TRBJ2-2,-,TRBD1,TRBV14,CASSQDSDRGRFGELFF,TGTGCCAGCAGCCAAGATTCCGACAGGGGGCGTTTCGGGGAGCTGTTTTTT
TRBJ2-1,-,TRBD1,TRBV5-4,CASSFPYGQGGINEQFF,TGTGCCAGCAGCTTCCCATACGGACAGGGGGGCATCAATGAGCAGTTCTTC
TRBJ1-5,-,TRBD1,TRBV5-1,CASSPGQGYSNQPQHF,TGCGCCAGCAGCCCGGGACAGGGTTATAGCAATCAGCCCCAGCATTTT
TRBJ2-1,-,TRBD1,TRBV18,CASSLNRQGAVSYNEQFF,TGTGCCAGCTCACTAAATAGACAGGGGGCAGTGTCCTACAATGAGCAGTTCTTC
TRBJ1-2,-,-,TRBV3-1/TRBV3-2,CASSRTDQGYTF,TGTGCCAGCAGCCGGACAGATCAGGGCTACACCTTC
TRBJ1-4,-,-,TRBV28,CASSTTGTLREKLFF,TGTGCCAGCAGTACAACAGGGACCCTTCGTGAAAAACTGTTTTTT
TRBJ2-1,-,-,TRBV5-1,CASSLDVAVSNEQFF,TGCGCCAGCAGCTTGGACGTAGCGGTAAGCAATGAGCAGTTCTTC
TRBJ1-6,-,TRBD1,TRBV15,CATSKTGWGQAVWNSPLHF,TGTGCCACCAGCAAAACGGGGTGGGGACAGGCTGTCTGGAATTCACCCCTCCACTTT
TRBJ1-4,-,-,TRBV14,CASSQGAREKLFF,TGTGCCAGCAGCCAAGGGGCGCGTGAAAAACTGTTTTTT
TRBJ1-5,once,TRBD1,TRBV2,CASSDATGKHF,TGTGCCAGCAGTGATGCGACAGGGAAACATTTT
TRBJ1-6,once,TRBD1,TRBV6-2/TRBV6-3,CASSYGGQLYNSPLHF,TGTGCCAGCAGTTACGGGGGACAGCTTTATAATTCACCCCTCCACTTT
TRBJ2-7,-,-,TRBV5-1,CASSLGQAPVGEQYF,TGCGCCAGCAGCTTGGGACAGGCCCCCGTAGGGGAGCAGTACTTC